The 25 T cell receptor beta chains below come from one sample, sequenced in a study of T cells in Graves' hyperthyroidism and ophthalmopathy. Amplified regions were TCR beta CDR3 sequences from RNA transcripts. Carried out on the TCR CDR3, a first-round RT-PCR used the HTBI primer set. One entry per CDR3 protein, called by TCRdb with MiXCR from the multiplex PCR reads. Here the sample spans under 600,000 distinct CDR3 sequences, around 15% being singletons. The sample taken for sequencing was blood. The receptors were gathered from a woman in her thirties or forties with Graves' ophthalmopathy.

This clonotype was detected ten times or more. V usage is TRBV3-1 and J usage is TRBJ2-3; TRBD2 matches 11 bases. Germline CDR1 and CDR2: LGHDT and YNNKEL (reference sequence). Trimming cost V 7 bases and J 6 bases; bases outside gene matches: 12. This CDR3 comprises 16 residues. This CDR3 reads CASTSGRYAEADTQYF. Written as DNA, the CDR3 is TGTGCCAGCACTAGCGGGAGGTACGCCGAGGCGGATACGCAGTATTTT.

This clonotype was seen ten or more times. V usage is TRBV6-1 and J usage is TRBJ2-3; D may match TRBD1 or TRBD2 (5 bases each). The CDR3 spans 14 residues. Germline assignment: CDR1 MNHNS and CDR2 SASEGT. Trimming removed 10 bases at V and 2 bases at J, with 16 bases between. The CDR3 protein is CATEPGPITDTQYF. CDR3 DNA sequence: TGTGCCACAGAACCGGGACCAATCACAGATACGCAGTATTTT.

This clonotype was counted at least ten times. This rearrangement joins TRBV12-3 or TRBV12-4 to TRBJ2-2, with 7 bases aligning to TRBD2. This CDR3 has 16 amino acids. V shed 6 bases, J shed 0 bases, and the junction held 7 bases outside the gene matches. The CDR3 sequence is CASRQAGLANTGELFF. The CDR3, as DNA: TGTGCCAGCAGGCAAGCGGGACTCGCGAACACCGGGGAGCTGTTTTTT.

The chain links TRBV5-1 to TRBJ1-4, with 7 bases matching TRBD1. V was pared by 0 bases and J by 7 bases, with 6 bases of the junction left unmatched. Germline V CDR1 and CDR2: SGHRS, YFSETQ. The CDR3 totals 15 residues. The CDR3 DNA is TGCGCCAGCAGCTTGGAAACAGGGGAAGGTGAAAAACTGTTTTTT. As protein: CASSLETGEGEKLFF.

The V call is TRBV27, the J call TRBJ1-2; D is perhaps TRBD1 (5 bases). Germline V gene data show CDR1 as MNHEY and CDR2 as SMNVEV (reference sequence). V lost 5 bases and J 4 bases, leaving 20 bases between the germline ends. The CDR3 extends over 16 amino acids. In DNA, the CDR3 is TGTGCCAGCAGTCCGAGGACACTCATTGCTGGCTATGGCTACACCTTC. Translated: CASSPRTLIAGYGYTF.

This rearrangement joins TRBV12-3 or TRBV12-4 to TRBJ2-3; D remains unclear. This CDR3 is built from 10 residues. Deletions cut 4 bases from V and 4 bases from J, with 0 bases between. The CDR3 here is CASSSDTQYF. In nucleotides, the CDR3 is TGTGCCAGCAGTTCAGATACGCAGTATTTT.

In this sample, this clonotype turned up a few times. The V and J genes are TRBV5-8 and TRBJ2-1; no clear D. With 0 bases removed from V and 6 bases from J, the gap between germline ends came to 13 bases. The germline V gene has CDR1 SGHTS and CDR2 YDEGEE. This CDR3 contains 15 residues. The chain's CDR3 is CASSLGGNAANEQFF. CDR3 nucleotides: TGTGCCAGCAGCTTGGGTGGGAATGCTGCCAATGAGCAGTTCTTC.

This clonotype was seen many times. The V and J genes are TRBV3-1 and TRBJ2-3, with D unresolved. The CDR3 is made up of 12 amino acids. Deletions cut 4 bases from V and 3 bases from J, with 5 bases between. CDR1 and CDR2 (germline): LGHDT, YNNKEL (reference sequence). The CDR3 DNA is TGTGCCAGCAGCCTACAGACAGATACGCAGTATTTT. The encoded protein is CASSLQTDTQYF.

In this sample, this clonotype turned up many times. The rearrangement links TRBV28 to TRBJ2-1; D perhaps matches TRBD1 (5 bases). There are 13 residues in the CDR3. Trimming removed 5 bases from V and 9 bases from J, with 14 bases in between. CDR1 is MDHEN and CDR2 is SYDVKM in the germline V gene. The CDR3 reads CASSPLFRGEQFF. Here the CDR3 DNA reads TGTGCCAGCAGTCCCCTATTTAGGGGTGAGCAGTTCTTC.

This clonotype was picked up many times. CDR3 in DNA: TGTGCCAGCAGTGATAGTGGTAGCGGGAATAGAGATACGCAGTATTTT. It encodes CASSDSGSGNRDTQYF. The rearrangement uses TRBV2 and TRBJ2-3, with 8 bases aligning to TRBD2. The trim removed 3 bases at V and 5 bases at J, leaving 10 bases unmatched. This CDR3 is 16 amino acids long. In germline, CDR1 is SNHLY, CDR2 FYNNEI.

This rearrangement joins TRBV27 to TRBJ2-3, with 14 bases aligning to TRBD2. The CDR3 is made up of 18 amino acids. V shed 5 bases and J 2 bases; nucleotides not matched to a gene: 9. Germline V gene data show CDR1 as MNHEY and CDR2 as SMNVEV (reference sequence). The CDR3 loop reads CASSPGLAGGPFTDTQYF. The CDR3 DNA is TGTGCCAGCAGTCCAGGACTAGCGGGGGGCCCTTTCACAGATACGCAGTATTTT.

This clonotype was counted ten times or more. This chain joins TRBV5-1 and TRBJ2-7, with TRBD2 matching 11 bases. Germline lookup yields CDR1 SGHRS and CDR2 YFSETQ. The CDR3 runs 16 residues. With V trimmed by 0 bases and J by 5 bases, 7 bases remained unmatched. CDR3 sequence (DNA): TGCGCCAGCAGCTTGGGTCTACTAGCGGGAGCCAACGAGCAGTACTTC. It is translated as CASSLGLLAGANEQYF.

This clonotype occurred many times. The gene calls are TRBV7-9 and TRBJ2-3; 7 nucleotides align to TRBD2. J gave up 5 bases and V 6 bases, and 5 bases lay outside the gene matches. Germline V CDR1 and CDR2: SEHNR, FQNEAQ (reference sequence). This CDR3 has 13 amino acids. CDR3 amino acids: CASSSGGGDTQYF. Written as DNA, the CDR3 is TGTGCCAGCAGTTCGGGGGGTGGAGATACGCAGTATTTT.

The rearrangement links TRBV2 to TRBJ2-1, with 8 positions matching TRBD2. Trimming at V came to 2 bases and at J to 16 bases, leaving 7 bases not matched to a gene. Germline CDR1 and CDR2: SNHLY and FYNNEI. The length of the CDR3 is 12 residues. This CDR3 is CASSEPPGGFFF. Here the CDR3 DNA reads TGTGCCAGCAGTGAACCGCCGGGAGGGTTTTTCTTC.

This clonotype turned up a few times. The genes are TRBV5-6 and TRBJ2-7; no reliable D call. Germline lookup yields CDR1 SGHDT and CDR2 YYEEEE. The CDR3 is made up of 15 amino acids. Deletions cut 2 bases from V and 1 base from J, with 13 bases between. CDR3 sequence: CASSFLLADSYEQYF. CDR3 nucleotide sequence: TGTGCCAGCAGCTTTTTGTTAGCTGATTCCTACGAGCAGTACTTC.

About this clonotype itself: This may arise from a read error, as a much more abundant clone is one base away. This chain's CDR3 is CASRAHEWAGGGYEQFF. As DNA, the CDR3 is TGCGCCAGCAGGGCGCACGAGTGGGCGGGAGGAGGCTACGAGCAGTTCTTC. The J gene is TRBJ2-7, the V gene TRBV5-1, with 8 bases identical to TRBD2. Judging by the DNA end, TRBJ2-1 fits better; the J call may be wrong. Germline-derived CDR1 and CDR2 are SGHRS and YFSETQ. The CDR3 consists of 17 residues.

This clonotype was detected many times. This chain links TRBV12-3 or TRBV12-4 with TRBJ1-1; no clear D gene. The CDR3 has 14 amino acids. V was pared by 7 bases and J by 1 base, with 13 bases between. CDR3 nucleotides: TGTGCCAGCACCCCGGGCCTTTCGAACACTGAAGCTTTCTTT. Its translation: CASTPGLSNTEAFF.

This clonotype occurred many times. The chain carries TRBV7-9 and TRBJ2-3, with TRBD1 matching over 7 bases. Germline CDR1 is SEHNR and CDR2 is FQNEAQ (reference sequence). The trim removed 6 bases at V and 0 bases at J, leaving 15 bases unmatched. The CDR3 runs to 18 residues. The CDR3 DNA reads as TGTGCCAGCAGGCCCCCATCAAGAACAGGGGTGAGCACAGATACGCAGTATTTT. Protein sequence: CASRPPSRTGVSTDTQYF.

The chain has TRBV27 and TRBJ1-1, with D maybe TRBD1 (5 bases). The germline V and J ends were trimmed by 6 bases and 4 bases, with 18 bases remaining between them. Germline loops: CDR1 MNHEY, CDR2 SMNVEV (reference sequence). The CDR3 spans 15 residues. CDR3 DNA: TGTGCCAGCAGGGGGCTCTCGGGGCGGAGCACTGAAGCTTTCTTT. It is translated as CASRGLSGRSTEAFF.

The J gene is TRBJ1-1, the V gene TRBV11-3, with D perhaps matching TRBD1 (5 bases). Germline V gene lookup returns CDR1 SGHNT and CDR2 YENEEA. Trimming pared 1 base from V and 4 bases from J, leaving 16 bases between. CDR3 length: 16 amino acids. CDR3 in amino acids: CASSLVAGPNGTEAFF. In DNA form, the CDR3 reads TGTGCCAGCAGCTTAGTAGCAGGGCCTAATGGCACTGAAGCTTTCTTT.

The sample holds many counts of this clonotype. The J gene is TRBJ1-3, the V gene TRBV6-1; no firm D call. The germline V gene encodes CDR1 MNHNS and CDR2 SASEGT. Trimming stripped 5 bases from V and 4 bases from J, with 6 bases between. The CDR3 has 12 amino acids. DNA of the CDR3: TGTGCCAGCAGTCCCCAGGGAAACACCATATATTTT. This sequence encodes CASSPQGNTIYF.

In this sample, this clonotype turned up many times. J is TRBJ1-1 and V is TRBV7-9; 7 bases align to TRBD1. J was trimmed by 0 bases and V by 2 bases; bases with no gene match: 3. The V gene's germline CDR1 is SEHNR and CDR2 FQNEAQ (reference sequence). The CDR3 is 15 residues long. The DNA of the CDR3 is TGTGCCAGCAGCTTAACAGGGGCGGTGAACACTGAAGCTTTCTTT. It translates to CASSLTGAVNTEAFF.

About this clonotype itself: A clone one base away is much larger, so this may be a read error. This chain connects TRBV20-1 to TRBJ1-1, with D perhaps TRBD1 (6 bases). The CDR3 is 14 amino acids. Germline V gene lookup returns CDR1 DFQATT and CDR2 SNEGSKA (reference sequence). The CDR3 loop reads CSAGDGGAGTEAFF. The CDR3, as DNA: TGCAGTGCTGGAGATGGGGGGGCTGGCACTGAAGCTTTCTTT.

This chain links TRBV2 with TRBJ1-6; perhaps TRBD1 as D (5 bases). V was shortened by 3 bases and J by 6 bases, with 9 bases between the two germline ends. The CDR3 runs 14 residues. Looked up from germline, CDR1 is SNHLY and CDR2 is FYNNEI. CDR3 region: CASSDQGLNSPLHF. The CDR3 nucleotides are TGTGCCAGCAGTGATCAGGGTCTTAATTCACCCCTCCACTTT.

Ten or more counts support this clonotype. V is TRBV5-1 and J is TRBJ2-1; TRBD1 agrees at 10 bases. The CDR3 has 15 amino acids. Germline values: CDR1 SGHRS, CDR2 YFSETQ. With V trimmed by 0 bases and J by 8 bases, 5 bases remained unmatched. Here the CDR3 DNA reads TGCGCCAGCAGCTTGGATGGGACAGGGGCCCATGAGCAGTTCTTC. Amino acid sequence: CASSLDGTGAHEQFF.